This TCR beta chain was sequenced during a study of response to subunit inactivated influenza vaccine. General study results and limits: Authors suggested each seasonal influenza vaccination recruits few new T cells.

This clonotype was picked up many times. Its antigen is not known. TCRdb re-analysed the RT-PCR reads in MiXCR, keeping a single row per CDR3 protein. This table has 600,000 to 850,000 distinct CDR3 sequences, 12% to 15% appearing once. This TCR was sampled from a man over 45 who received an inactivated influenza vaccine. The material was PBMCs from blood, obtained less than 15 days before vaccination.

CDR3: CASSMGQGGSTEAFF. In nucleotides, the CDR3 is TGTGCCAGTAGTATGGGACAGGGAGGGAGCACTGAAGCTTTCTTT. The chain combines TRBV19 with TRBJ1-1, with TRBD1 matching 9 bases. The CDR3 extends over 15 amino acids. V shed 3 bases, J shed 4 bases, and the junction held 6 bases outside the gene matches. Germline CDR1 and CDR2: LNHDA and SQIVND (reference sequence).